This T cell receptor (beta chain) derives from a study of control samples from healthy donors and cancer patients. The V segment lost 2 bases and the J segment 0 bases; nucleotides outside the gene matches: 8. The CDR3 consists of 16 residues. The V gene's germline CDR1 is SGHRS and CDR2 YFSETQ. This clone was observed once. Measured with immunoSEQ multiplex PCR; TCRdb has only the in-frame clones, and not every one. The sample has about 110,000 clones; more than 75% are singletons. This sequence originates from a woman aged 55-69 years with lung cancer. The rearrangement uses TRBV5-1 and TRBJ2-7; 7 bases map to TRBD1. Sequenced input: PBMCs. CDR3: CASSLPGQPSSYEQYF. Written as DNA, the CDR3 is TGCGCCAGCAGCTTACCGGGACAGCCTAGCTCCTACGAGCAGTACTTC.